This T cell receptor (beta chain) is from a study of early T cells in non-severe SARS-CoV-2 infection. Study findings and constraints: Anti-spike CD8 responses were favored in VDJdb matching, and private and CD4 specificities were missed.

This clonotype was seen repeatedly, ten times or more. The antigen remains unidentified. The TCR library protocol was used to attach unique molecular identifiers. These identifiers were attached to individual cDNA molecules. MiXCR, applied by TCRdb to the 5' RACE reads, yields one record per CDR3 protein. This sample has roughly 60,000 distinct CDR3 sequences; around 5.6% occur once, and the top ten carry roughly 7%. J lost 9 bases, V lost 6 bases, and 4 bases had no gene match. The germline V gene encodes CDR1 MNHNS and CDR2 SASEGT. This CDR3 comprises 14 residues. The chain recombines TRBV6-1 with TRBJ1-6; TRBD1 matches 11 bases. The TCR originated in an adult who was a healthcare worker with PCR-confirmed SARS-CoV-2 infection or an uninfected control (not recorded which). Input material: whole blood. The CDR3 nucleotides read TGTGCCAGCAGCGGACAGGGGGCCGGTTCACCCCTCCACTTT. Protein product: CASSGQGAGSPLHF.